The 18 T cell receptor beta chains below come from one sample, sequenced in a study of blood T cell repertoires in COVID-19 (dated by TCRdb to about 2020). The method was the immunoSEQ multiplex PCR assay. TCRdb took over this immuneACCESS table, retaining in-frame rearrangements with V and J assigned. Such tables are incomplete; in checked studies, under half of the missing clones stem from an unresolved V gene, and the remainder is unexplained. This sample is represented by some 150,000 clones; roughly four fifths of them were singletons. The ten largest clones represent roughly 1.8% of the sample. What was sequenced was peripheral blood. These receptors were collected from an elderly man with acute or convalescent COVID-19.

This clone was recorded once. CDR3 sequence: CASSMPGGMDKNIQYF. CDR3 nucleotide sequence: TGTGCCAGCAGCATGCCGGGGGGTATGGACAAAAACATTCAGTACTTC. V is TRBV7-2 and J is TRBJ2-4; 7 nucleotides match TRBD2. The CDR3 length is 16 residues. V was pared by 5 bases and J by 3 bases, with 10 bases of the junction left unmatched. CDR1 is SGHTA and CDR2 is FQGNSA in the germline V gene. The variable domain in full, completed from reference TRBV7-2 and TRBJ2-4, reads GAGVSQSPSNKVTEKGKDVELRCDPISGHTALYWYRQSLGQGLEFLIYFQGNSAPDKSGLPSDRFSAERTGGSVSTLTIQRTQQEDSAVYLCASSMPGGMDKNIQYFGAGTRLSVL.

Here the CDR3 DNA reads TGCGCCAGCAGGACAGAGCCTTATAGCAATCAGCCCCAGCATTTT. Amino acid sequence: CASRTEPYSNQPQHF. The chain carries TRBV4-1 and TRBJ1-5; D is perhaps TRBD1 (5 bases). This CDR3 spans 15 amino acids. Germline-derived CDR1 and CDR2 are MGHRA and YSYEKL. V lost 6 bases, J lost 0 bases, and 12 bases lay in between.

The genes are TRBV11-2 and TRBJ1-1; 11 positions agree with TRBD1. V lost 5 bases to trimming and J lost 5 bases; unmatched junction nucleotides: 7. The germline V gene encodes CDR1 SGHAT and CDR2 FQNNGV. The CDR3 is made up of 15 amino acids. CDR3 loop: CASSPRTGGETEAFF. CDR3 sequence (DNA): TGTGCCAGCAGCCCCAGGACAGGGGGCGAGACTGAAGCTTTCTTT.

The chain recombines TRBV7-6 with TRBJ2-7; TRBD1 aligns across 11 bases. The germline CDR1 and CDR2 sequences are SGHVS and FNYEAQ. With V trimmed by 5 bases and J by 9 bases, 12 bases remained unmatched. The CDR3 is 15 amino acids. The CDR3 region is CASSLRGTGGDLQYV. In DNA, the CDR3 is TGTGCCAGCAGCCTACGTGGGACAGGGGGGGATTTGCAGTACGTC.

J is TRBJ1-1 and V is TRBV5-1; 9 bases are shared with TRBD1. Germline V gene lookup returns CDR1 SGHRS and CDR2 YFSETQ. The ends lost 5 bases at V and 6 bases at J; junction bases unmatched: 11. This CDR3 contains 15 residues. The CDR3 DNA reads TGCGCCAGCAGGACCGGGACAGGGCCCTCGGCTGAAGCTTTCTTT. Translation gives CASRTGTGPSAEAFF. The whole variable domain, remainder taken from reference TRBV5-1 and TRBJ1-1, is KAGVTQTPRYLIKTRGQQVTLSCSPISGHRSVSWYQQTPGQGLQFLFEYFSETQRNKGNFPGRFSGRQFSNSRSEMNVSTLELGDSALYLCASRTGTGPSAEAFFGQGTRLTVV.

The V and J genes are TRBV28 and TRBJ1-4, with D perhaps TRBD1 (6 bases). Deletions cut 3 bases from V and 4 bases from J, with 9 bases between. From germline, CDR1 is MDHEN and CDR2 SYDVKM. The CDR3 length is 14 residues. The CDR3 coding sequence is TGTGCCAGCAGTTTCGGACAGCTTAATGAAAAACTGTTTTTT. Protein: CASSFGQLNEKLFF.

The CDR3 sequence is CASSPSVGDSSGNTIYF. The DNA for the CDR3 is TGTGCCAGCTCACCCTCGGTGGGGGACTCCTCTGGAAACACCATATATTTT. The chain combines TRBV18 with TRBJ1-3; D is possibly TRBD1 (5 bases). Germline values: CDR1 KGHSH, CDR2 LQKENI. There are 17 residues in the CDR3. With 3 bases removed from V and 0 bases from J, the gap between germline ends came to 15 bases. Based on the CDR3 plus reference TRBV18 and TRBJ1-3, the full variable domain is NAGVMQNPRHLVRRRGQEARLRCSPMKGHSHVYWYRQLPEEGLKFMVYLQKENIIDESGMPKERFSAEFPKEGPSILRIQQVVRGDSAAYFCASSPSVGDSSGNTIYFGEGSWLTVV.

This chain links TRBV27 with TRBJ2-2, with a weak D call TRBD1 (5 bases). CDR1 and CDR2 (germline): MNHEY, SMNVEV (reference sequence). Trimming took 6 bases from V and 5 from J, leaving 16 bases between them. This CDR3 has 15 residues. CDR3 nucleotide sequence: TGTGCCAGCAGCCAACACATATCAGGGACCGGGGAGCTGTTTTTT. Amino acid sequence: CASSQHISGTGELFF.

The chain uses TRBV6-5 and TRBJ2-2; 8 bases fit TRBD1. Germline V CDR1 and CDR2: MNHEY, SVGAGI. The CDR3 is made up of 15 amino acids. The trim removed 8 bases at V and 0 bases at J, leaving 5 bases unmatched. The DNA of the CDR3 is TGTGCCAGCCGACCGACAGGGGCGAACACCGGGGAGCTGTTTTTT. It encodes CASRPTGANTGELFF.

This clone was observed a single time. V is TRBV11-2 and J is TRBJ2-5; no firm D call. The CDR3 length is 15 residues. CDR1 and CDR2 from the germline V gene are SGHAT and FQNNGV. V was trimmed by 6 bases and J by 2 bases, leaving 16 bases between them. The DNA of the CDR3 is TGTGCCAGCAGTCCCCCCAGTGCTCGACAAGAGACCCAGTACTTC. Amino acid sequence: CASSPPSARQETQYF.

V is TRBV5-1 and J is TRBJ2-7; D may be TRBD1 (6 bases). Trimming cost V 5 bases and J 3 bases, with 9 bases left between them. The CDR3 extends over 12 amino acids. Germline CDR1 reads SGHRS; CDR2 reads YFSETQ. CDR3 sequence: CASRADSYEQYF. CDR3 coding DNA: TGCGCCAGCAGGGCGGACAGCTACGAGCAGTACTTC. Combining the CDR3 with reference TRBV5-1 and TRBJ2-7 gives the whole variable domain KAGVTQTPRYLIKTRGQQVTLSCSPISGHRSVSWYQQTPGQGLQFLFEYFSETQRNKGNFPGRFSGRQFSNSRSEMNVSTLELGDSALYLCASRADSYEQYFGPGTRLTVT.

The chain carries TRBV18 and TRBJ2-5; TRBD1 matches at 10 bases. Germline CDR1 and CDR2: KGHSH and LQKENI. CDR3 length: 13 residues. V lost 8 bases, J lost 7 bases, and 7 bases stayed unmatched. This chain's CDR3 is CASPPRDRGTQYF. For the CDR3, the DNA is TGTGCCAGCCCCCCCCGGGACAGGGGGACCCAGTACTTC.

The J gene is TRBJ2-3, the V gene TRBV5-1, with 12 bases identical to TRBD2. CDR3 length: 14 amino acids. Germline loops: CDR1 SGHRS, CDR2 YFSETQ. The V gene end was trimmed by 4 bases and the J gene end by 7 bases; junction bases not matched to a gene: 4. This CDR3 reads CASSMTSGGNTQYF. The DNA for the CDR3 is TGCGCCAGCAGCATGACTAGCGGGGGAAATACGCAGTATTTT.

V usage is TRBV18 and J usage is TRBJ1-5; 7 nucleotides align to TRBD1. The CDR3 runs 17 residues. CDR1 and CDR2 from the germline V gene are KGHSH and LQKENI. J was trimmed by 1 base and V by 5 bases; bases with no gene match: 11. As DNA, the CDR3 is TGTGCCAGCTCATCAGTAAGTCCAGGGGGGAGCAATCAGCCCCAGCATTTT. The encoded protein is CASSSVSPGGSNQPQHF.

The gene calls are TRBV29-1 and TRBJ2-7; 8 bases fit TRBD2. Germline lookup yields CDR1 SQVTM and CDR2 ANQGSEA. The CDR3 contains 14 residues. The junction had 12 bases not matched to a gene; V was cut back by 6 bases and J by 5 bases. In DNA, the CDR3 is TGCAGCGTCGCGCCGGGACTAGGAGTCGACGAGCAGTACTTC. The encoded protein is CSVAPGLGVDEQYF.

The chain employs TRBV2 and TRBJ1-5; 7 bases are shared with TRBD1. From germline, CDR1 is SNHLY and CDR2 FYNNEI. The junction had 5 bases not matched to a gene; V was cut back by 8 bases and J by 4 bases. This CDR3 spans 13 amino acids. The CDR3 bases are TGTGCCAGCGGACCACAGGGGAATCAGCCCCAGCATTTT. As protein: CASGPQGNQPQHF.

This clone has just a few counts. This chain uses TRBV9 with TRBJ2-1; 9 bases line up with TRBD2. Losses at the gene ends were 4 bases for V and 0 bases for J; bases not matched to a gene: 14. CDR1 and CDR2 (germline): SGDLS, YYNGEE. The CDR3 runs to 19 residues. The CDR3, as DNA: TGTGCCAGCAGCCCTACGGTTCTAGCGGGGCTTTCCTCCTACAATGAGCAGTTCTTC. It yields the protein CASSPTVLAGLSSYNEQFF.

This chain connects TRBV2 to TRBJ1-6; no clear D. CDR1 is SNHLY, CDR2 FYNNEI, per germline. Deletions cut 7 bases from V and 7 bases from J, with 14 bases between. The CDR3 contains 14 residues. The CDR3 sequence is CASTPMAGNSPLHF. The CDR3 DNA reads TGTGCCAGCACTCCCATGGCAGGCAATTCACCCCTCCACTTT.